The 16 T cell receptor beta chains presented below share a single source sample, sequenced in a study of shared clonotypes between healthy human individuals (dated by TCRdb to 2018 to 2020). Library generation was performed with the immunoSEQ multiplex PCR assay. The table comes from immuneACCESS by way of TCRdb, which keeps in-frame sequences with V and J called. Part of the clones is missing from these tables; in studies checked, under half for an unresolved V gene and the rest for unknown reasons. The sample has over 850,000 clones on record, approximately 78% of them singletons. The ten largest account for more than 0.45% of the sample. The specimen was memory CD4+ T cells from PBMCs. The sample's cell subset or site label, in plain terms: CD45RA-negative fraction. These receptors came from a man between 18 and 29 years old in good health. Some clones in this sample may be carry-over from other donors' samples.

The V call is TRBV19, the J call TRBJ2-1, with a possible D match to TRBD1 (6 bases). Germline V gene lookup returns CDR1 LNHDA and CDR2 SQIVND (reference sequence). The CDR3 has 13 amino acids. V dropped 6 bases and J dropped 13 bases, with 19 bases sitting between them. The CDR3 here is CASRLTYRAPQFF. The CDR3 region has the DNA TGTGCCAGTAGGCTCACCTACAGGGCTCCTCAGTTCTTC.

The chain employs TRBV23-1 and TRBJ1-1; D is unclear. TRBV23-1 is treated as an ORF (open reading frame) with a function not yet certain. The CDR3 runs to 11 residues. In DNA form, the CDR3 reads TGCGCGACTAACCCCACCCCCAAAGCTTTCTTT. Its translation is CATNPTPKAFF.

This clone has only a few counts. Other nucleotide sequences in the sample specify the same CDR3. The chain couples TRBV27 to TRBJ2-7; the D call may be TRBD1 or TRBD2 (6 bases each). The CDR3 extends over 14 amino acids. Germline CDR1 is MNHEY and CDR2 is SMNVEV (reference sequence). Deletions cut 6 bases from V and 4 bases from J, with 16 bases between. CDR3 region: CASRFTGGGYEQYF. CDR3 DNA: TGTGCCAGCAGGTTCACAGGAGGGGGGTACGAGCAGTACTTC.

This clone was seen a few times. The chain links TRBV5-6 to TRBJ1-3, with no clear D. The CDR3 consists of 15 residues. Germline CDR1 and CDR2: SGHDT and YYEEEE. Trimming took off 2 bases at V and 7 bases at J, with 16 bases between the two ends. The DNA of the CDR3 is TGTGCCAGCAGCTTACCGGGCAGAACGTGGAACACCATATATTTT. Its protein is CASSLPGRTWNTIYF.

CDR3 DNA sequence: TGCGCCAGCACCTCACCCGAGACAGGGACCTACGAGCAGTACTTC. Residues: CASTSPETGTYEQYF. This chain joins TRBV5-1 and TRBJ2-7, with 7 bases matching TRBD1. With V trimmed by 6 bases and J by 2 bases, 11 bases remained unmatched. CDR3 length equals 15 residues. CDR1 and CDR2 (germline): SGHRS, YFSETQ.

This sequence joins TRBV19 and TRBJ1-5; 12 positions match TRBD1. The CDR3 totals 20 residues. With V trimmed by 5 bases and J by 0 bases, 14 bases remained unmatched. Per germline, CDR1 LNHDA and CDR2 SQIVND (reference sequence). CDR3 protein: CASSPYRGQGAWDSNQPQHF. The CDR3 DNA reads as TGTGCCAGTAGTCCCTACCGGGGACAGGGGGCTTGGGATAGCAATCAGCCCCAGCATTTT.

CDR3 DNA: TGCGCCAGCAGCCAAGAGGGGACAGTCTATGGCTACACCTTC. Translating it yields CASSQEGTVYGYTF. The rearrangement links TRBV4-1 to TRBJ1-2; 7 positions agree with TRBD1. After removal of 0 bases from V and 4 bases from J, the junction contained 2 bases not matched to a gene. Germline V gene sequence: CDR1 MGHRA, CDR2 YSYEKL. The CDR3 has 14 residues.

J is TRBJ2-3 and V is TRBV27; 7 bases are shared with TRBD2. The CDR3 has 16 residues. Germline lookup yields CDR1 MNHEY and CDR2 SMNVEV (reference sequence). The V and J ends lost 5 bases and 1 base, in that order; junction bases with no gene match: 9. CDR3 protein: CASSPWWGGGTDTQYF. CDR3 DNA: TGTGCCAGCAGTCCTTGGTGGGGGGGAGGCACAGATACGCAGTATTTT.

J is TRBJ1-5 and V is TRBV18; TRBD1 matches at 10 bases. CDR3 length: 17 residues. CDR1 is KGHSH and CDR2 is LQKENI in the germline V gene. J was trimmed by 4 bases and V by 6 bases; bases with no gene match: 12. CDR3 in amino acids: CASSTGQGFWVNQPQHF. Here the CDR3 DNA reads TGTGCCAGCTCCACGGGACAGGGGTTTTGGGTGAATCAGCCCCAGCATTTT.

This sequence joins TRBV18 and TRBJ2-7, with TRBD1 as a possible D gene (6 bases). The CDR3 has 14 amino acids. Trimming took off 1 base at V and 3 bases at J, with 10 bases between the two ends. Per germline, CDR1 KGHSH and CDR2 LQKENI. The DNA for the CDR3 is TGTGCCAGCTCACCACAAGGGACACTCTACGAGCAGTACTTC. Encoded protein: CASSPQGTLYEQYF.

In regard to this clone: The sample has other DNA sequences that encode this CDR3 too. The chain has TRBV18 and TRBJ1-5; 9 bases are shared with TRBD1. Trimming at V came to 3 bases and at J to 4 bases, leaving 1 base not matched to a gene. CDR1 is KGHSH, CDR2 LQKENI, per germline. This CDR3 has 14 amino acids. The CDR3 reads CASSPGTGNQPQHF. In DNA form, the CDR3 reads TGTGCCAGCTCACCCGGGACAGGGAATCAGCCCCAGCATTTT. The entire variable domain, with the rest obtained from reference TRBV18 and TRBJ1-5, is as follows: NAGVMQNPRHLVRRRGQEARLRCSPMKGHSHVYWYRQLPEEGLKFMVYLQKENIIDESGMPKERFSAEFPKEGPSILRIQQVVRGDSAAYFCASSPGTGNQPQHFGDGTRLSIL.

The chain is built from TRBV7-2 and TRBJ2-7; 11 bases line up with TRBD1. CDR3 length: 15 amino acids. Trimming removed 5 bases from V and 0 bases from J; junction bases left unmatched: 3. Germline loops: CDR1 SGHTA, CDR2 FQGNSA. The CDR3 here is CASSRDRGSSYEQYF. The CDR3 nucleotides are TGTGCCAGCAGCAGGGACAGGGGGAGCTCCTACGAGCAGTACTTC.

The rearrangement uses TRBV7-3 and TRBJ1-2, with a tentative D call TRBD1 (5 bases). Germline-derived CDR1 and CDR2 are SGHTA and FQGTGA. The CDR3 length is 15 residues. V lost 2 bases and J 4 bases, leaving 14 bases between the germline ends. The CDR3 sequence is CASSLFQGGGYGYTF. The CDR3 DNA sequence: TGTGCCAGCAGCTTATTTCAGGGTGGGGGCTATGGCTACACCTTC. The full variable domain, its missing parts supplied by reference TRBV7-3 and TRBJ1-2, is GAGVSQTPSNKVTEKGKYVELRCDPISGHTALYWYRQSLGQGPEFLIYFQGTGAADDSGLPNDRFFAVRPEGSVSTLKIQRTERGDSAVYLCASSLFQGGGYGYTFGSGTRLTVV.

The chain uses TRBV30 and TRBJ1-3, with D possibly being TRBD1 (6 bases). CDR1 is GTSNPN, CDR2 SVGIG, per germline (reference sequence). The length of the CDR3 is 13 residues. Trimming left V 5 bases short and J 0 bases short, with 8 bases between. This CDR3 is CAWEDSSGNTIYF. In nucleotides, the CDR3 is TGTGCCTGGGAGGACAGCTCTGGAAACACCATATATTTT.

The rearrangement uses TRBV28 and TRBJ2-3; 7 nucleotides match TRBD1. V shed 7 bases and J 7 bases; nucleotides not matched to a gene: 11. Germline lookup yields CDR1 MDHEN and CDR2 SYDVKM. The CDR3 is made up of 14 amino acids. The CDR3 sequence is CASTSGTVLNTQYF. CDR3 in DNA: TGTGCCAGCACCTCTGGGACAGTTTTAAATACGCAGTATTTT. The variable domain in full, with the rest retrieved from reference TRBV28 and TRBJ2-3, is DVKVTQSSRYLVKRTGEKVFLECVQDMDHENMFWYRQDPGLGLRLIYFSYDVKMKEKGDIPEGYSVSREKKERFSLILESASTNQTSMYLCASTSGTVLNTQYFGPGTRLTVL.

The rearrangement uses TRBV18 and TRBJ2-3, with a weak D call TRBD2 (7 bases). The germline CDR1 and CDR2 sequences are KGHSH and LQKENI. Trimming removed 3 bases at V and 4 bases at J, with 17 bases between. CDR3 size: 16 residues. The CDR3 reads CASSPTSPGGADTQYF. For the CDR3, the DNA is TGTGCCAGCTCACCCACGTCCCCGGGGGGCGCAGATACGCAGTATTTT.